The 11 T cell receptor beta chains listed next were all sequenced from one sample in a study of blood T cells in healthy people across ages. Primers used in a second PCR of about 7 to 12 cycles were a sample-barcoded 5' primer and a J-beta primer mix. TCRdb ran MiXCR on the 5' RACE reads and lists one entry per CDR3 protein. The sample shows some 800,000 distinct CDR3 sequences, approximately 44% of them seen only once. Sample: blood. The receptors were sampled from a man in his 60s in good health.

V usage is TRBV7-8 and J usage is TRBJ2-7; D may be TRBD2 (6 bases). Deletions cut 4 bases from V and 3 bases from J, with 22 bases between. The CDR3 contains 17 residues. Germline CDR1 and CDR2: SGHVS and FQNEAQ. The DNA of the CDR3 is TGTGCCAGCAGCTCCGAGGTGGGGGTCGCGGGGCTCTACGAGCAGTACTTC. Translated, it gives CASSSEVGVAGLYEQYF.

The rearrangement joins TRBV24-1 to TRBJ2-1, with a possible D match to TRBD2 (5 bases). Germline V CDR1 and CDR2: KGHDR, SFDVKD. CDR3 length: 15 amino acids. V lost 2 bases, J lost 8 bases, and 15 bases lay in between. CDR3: CATSDSTRAGDEQFF. The DNA for the CDR3 is TGTGCCACCAGTGATTCCACCCGGGCGGGCGATGAGCAGTTCTTC.

The rearrangement joins TRBV13 to TRBJ1-1; perhaps TRBD1 as D (6 bases). Trimming left V 5 bases short and J 4 bases short, with 17 bases between. There are 15 residues in the CDR3. CDR1 is PRHDT, CDR2 FYEKMQ, per germline (reference sequence). The CDR3 DNA sequence: TGTGCCAGCAGCGCGCGGGTTACAGGGAGCACTGAAGCTTTCTTT. Translated, it gives CASSARVTGSTEAFF.

The chain carries TRBV10-3 and TRBJ1-1; no clear D gene. The germline V gene has CDR1 ENHRY and CDR2 SYGVKD. The V gene lost 0 bases and the J gene lost 7 bases, with 12 bases spanning the gap. The CDR3 runs to 14 residues. Here the CDR3 DNA reads TGTGCCATCAGTGAGTCTTTTGCTAGGGATGAAGCTTTCTTT. Encoded protein: CAISESFARDEAFF.

The rearrangement links TRBV11-2 to TRBJ2-2, with D unclear. Trimming cost V 5 bases and J 0 bases, with 4 bases left between them. CDR3 length: 13 residues. Germline V gene lookup returns CDR1 SGHAT and CDR2 FQNNGV. The CDR3 DNA sequence: TGTGCCAGCAGCCACACGAACACCGGGGAGCTGTTTTTT. As protein: CASSHTNTGELFF.

V usage is TRBV4-3 and J usage is TRBJ1-2; 11 bases are shared with TRBD1. From germline, CDR1 is LGHNA and CDR2 YSLEER. V shed 2 bases, J shed 8 bases, and the junction held 7 bases outside the gene matches. The CDR3 has 15 residues. In DNA, the CDR3 is TGCGCCAGCAGCCAAACAGGACAGGGGGCGAAAGGCTACACCTTC. This codes for CASSQTGQGAKGYTF.

The V call is TRBV20-1, the J call TRBJ2-4; 7 positions match TRBD2. With V trimmed by 6 bases and J by 0 bases, 8 bases remained unmatched. The length of the CDR3 is 15 residues. The germline CDR1 and CDR2 sequences are DFQATT and SNEGSKA (reference sequence). In DNA form, the CDR3 reads TGCAGTGCCACTGGGGGGGGACTAGCCAAAAACATTCAGTACTTC. As protein: CSATGGGLAKNIQYF.

CDR3 residues: CASRTINTEAFF. CDR3 nucleotides: TGTGCCAGCAGGACTATTAACACTGAAGCTTTCTTT. This sequence joins TRBV6-2 or TRBV6-3 and TRBJ1-1; D unresolved. The CDR3 contains 12 residues. The germline V gene has CDR1 MNHEY and CDR2 SVGEGT. V dropped 6 bases and J dropped 2 bases, with 7 bases sitting between them.

This clonotype was seen only a few times. The chain couples TRBV7-6 to TRBJ2-7, with D possibly matching TRBD2 (5 bases). Trimming took 5 bases from V and 3 from J, leaving 17 bases between them. The CDR3 consists of 15 residues. Germline V gene sequence: CDR1 SGHVS, CDR2 FNYEAQ. CDR3 sequence (DNA): TGTGCCAGCAGCCCGCGGGCAGATTCATACTACGAGCAGTACTTC. Amino acids: CASSPRADSYYEQYF. The entire variable domain, with the rest obtained from reference TRBV7-6 and TRBJ2-7, is as follows: GAGVSQSPRYKVTKRGQDVALRCDPISGHVSLYWYRQALGQGPEFLTYFNYEAQQDKSGLPNDRFSAERPEGSISTLTIQRTEQRDSAMYRCASSPRADSYYEQYFGPGTRLTVT.

The V and J genes are TRBV4-1 and TRBJ1-1; D possibly corresponds to TRBD1 (5 bases). The CDR3 consists of 17 residues. The germline V gene encodes CDR1 MGHRA and CDR2 YSYEKL. The CDR3 sequence: CDGSQAQWGGANTEAFF. The CDR3 coding sequence is TGCGACGGCAGCCAAGCCCAATGGGGAGGGGCGAACACTGAAGCTTTCTTT.

This clonotype was found many times. The chain employs TRBV29-1 and TRBJ1-1, with 7 bases lining up with TRBD1. Germline CDR1 reads SQVTM; CDR2 reads ANQGSEA. The CDR3 has 14 amino acids. Trimming removed 6 bases from V and 0 bases from J; junction bases left unmatched: 7. In DNA, the CDR3 is TGCAGCGTAGTTGACAGGGCGATGAACACTGAAGCTTTCTTT. Protein product: CSVVDRAMNTEAFF.